The sequence of this TCR beta chain was determined in a study of metastatic and nonmetastatic thyroid tumors. No patient received treatment before thyroid surgery. TCRdb re-clonotyped the PCR reads through MiXCR. The repertoire includes about 20,000 clones, over 9% of them detected once, and about 8% sits in the top ten. This clone was detected a few times. The clonotype comes from a female donor with papillary thyroid cancer or a benign thyroid nodule (not recorded which). Some clones in this sample may be carry-over from other donors' samples. Sequencing input: blood.

CDR3 DNA sequence: TGTGCCAGCAGTCCCGACCGTGACAGGTATGCAGATACGCAGTATTTT. Amino acids: CASSPDRDRYADTQYF. J is TRBJ2-3 and V is TRBV6-1; tentative D call: TRBD1 (6 bases). CDR1 and CDR2 from the germline V gene are MNHNS and SASEGT. The CDR3 spans 16 residues. V lost 5 bases and J lost 4, with 19 bases in between.